This TCR beta chain stems from a study of blood T cell repertoires in COVID-19. Study summary: Sources were T cells, B-cell-depleted T cells, or PBMCs; the material itself was cDNA or gDNA.

The CDR3 is 12 amino acids. Germline lookup yields CDR1 ENHRY and CDR2 SYGVKD. V was clipped by 3 bases and J by 6 bases, with 8 bases between them. The authors' processing: Reference gene primer amplification in the assay estimated nucleated cell counts. TCRdb's copy holds only in-frame clones and misses some; the assay was immunoSEQ multiplex PCR. V and J calls and clone size are given by that table; D and trimming were obtained from the DNA. The profile shows under 300,000 clones, 65% to 80% of them singletons. The gene calls are TRBV10-3 and TRBJ1-2; D may be TRBD1 (5 bases). The material sequenced was peripheral blood. The TCR comes from a woman in her 40s with active or convalescent COVID-19. CDR3 in DNA: TGTGCCATCAGTGATATCAGGGATGGCTACACCTTC. This translates into CAISDIRDGYTF.